The rows below give T cell receptor beta chains drawn from one sample of a study of T cells in Graves' hyperthyroidism and ophthalmopathy. From the multiplex PCR reads, TCRdb called clonotypes with MiXCR, one entry per CDR3 protein. The table shows over 400,000 distinct CDR3 sequences, with around a fifth occurring only once. The sequenced material came from blood. The receptors were gathered from an older woman with Graves' ophthalmopathy. Both conserved end residues are part of each CDR3. The D gene is left open where the match is weak. Not all rows give a size; the values are once, few, many and, for expanded clones, a class.

D	size	V	J	DNA	CDR3
TRBD2	few	TRBV6-6	TRBJ2-1	TGTGCCAGCAGTTACTCTCTTTCGCGACTAGCGGGAAGCTTAGGGGCCCTAAATGAGCAGTTCTTC	CASSYSLSRLAGSLGALNEQFF
TRBD1	few	TRBV19	TRBJ1-2	TGTGCCAGCCGGGACAGGCATGGCTACACCTTC	CASRDRHGYTF
-	few	TRBV6-1	TRBJ2-7	TGTGCCAGCAGTGACACAGGGTTCGAGCAGTACTTC	CASSDTGFEQYF
TRBD1	-	TRBV29-1	TRBJ2-7	TGCAGCGCAGCGACAGGGGGCGTATCTTACGAGCAGTACTTC	CSAATGGVSYEQYF
TRBD2	-	TRBV20-1	TRBJ2-1	TGCAGTGCACTAGGCTCCTTCGGGACTAGAGGACGCGATGAGCAGTTCTTC	CSALGSFGTRGRDEQFF
-	-	TRBV12-5	TRBJ2-2	TGTGCTAGTGGTTTGGTACTGCTCAACACCGGGGAGCTGTTTTTT	CASGLVLLNTGELFF
TRBD1	many	TRBV29-1	TRBJ2-3	TGCAGCGTCCAGGGGGACATCTTCACAGATACGCAGTATTTT	CSVQGDIFTDTQYF
TRBD1	-	TRBV6-2/TRBV6-3	TRBJ1-2	TGTGCCAGCACCTCACCGGGACAGATCTATGGCTACACCTTC	CASTSPGQIYGYTF
-	-	TRBV5-5	TRBJ2-1	TGTGCCAGCAGCCAGGGGTACTCCTACAATGAGCAGTTCTTC	CASSQGYSYNEQFF
TRBD1	-	TRBV6-1	TRBJ2-2	TGTGCCAGCAAGCCCCCGGGACAGGGGATTAGCGGGGAGCTGTTTTTT	CASKPPGQGISGELFF
TRBD2	-	TRBV5-1	TRBJ2-1	TGCGCCAGCAGCTTAACTAGCGGGGCTACGTACAATGAGCAGTTCTTC	CASSLTSGATYNEQFF
-	-	TRBV20-1	TRBJ2-7	TGCAGTGCTAGTCCCATGCTAGCAGTCGAGCAGTACTTC	CSASPMLAVEQYF
-	many	TRBV11-3	TRBJ2-3	TGTGCCAGCAGCTCCACAGGGTCTGATACGCAGTATTTT	CASSSTGSDTQYF
TRBD1	once	TRBV2	TRBJ2-1	TGTGCCGGTAGTCGGGACAGGGGCGATGAGCAGTTCTTC	CAGSRDRGDEQFF
TRBD2	many	TRBV20-1	TRBJ2-3	TGCAGTGCTCTCGGGGGTGCGGGAGGAGATACGCAGTATTTT	CSALGGAGGDTQYF
TRBD1	-	TRBV5-1	TRBJ1-1	TGCGCCAGCAGCCTAGGGGACAGGATAAACACTGAAGCTTTCTTT	CASSLGDRINTEAFF
TRBD1	many	TRBV6-1	TRBJ2-4	TGTGCCAGCAGTGGGGACAGGAGATTAGCCAAAAACATTCAGTACTTC	CASSGDRRLAKNIQYF
-	once	TRBV5-6	TRBJ2-7	TGTGCCAGCAGCTTGGTCTCAGTCTACGAGCAGTACTTC	CASSLVSVYEQYF
TRBD1	few	TRBV6-1	TRBJ1-3	TGTGCCAGCGGTCTAGGGACAGGATCCTCTGGAAACACCATATATTTT	CASGLGTGSSGNTIYF
-	-	TRBV10-2	TRBJ2-3	TGCGCCAGCAGTGATTCCAGGGTCACAGATACGCAGTATTTT	CASSDSRVTDTQYF
-	-	TRBV7-2	TRBJ2-7	TGTGCCAGCAGCTTATTGGGGTGGACTGCCTACGAGCAGTACTTC	CASSLLGWTAYEQYF
-	few	TRBV5-1	TRBJ2-7	TGCGCCAGCAGCTTCGGGGCTAGCGCCAGCTCCTACGAGCAGTACTTC	CASSFGASASSYEQYF
-	-	TRBV6-1	TRBJ2-3	TGTGCCAGCCGAAAGGGCGGGGTCACAGATACGCAGTATTTT	CASRKGGVTDTQYF
TRBD2	few	TRBV10-3	TRBJ2-1	TGTGCCATCAGTGAGGGGACGGGAGGGCCGGATGAGCAGTTCTTC	CAISEGTGGPDEQFF
-	few	TRBV3-1	TRBJ1-1	TGTGCCAGCAGCCAAGCAGGGCCGAACACTGAAGCTTTCTTT	CASSQAGPNTEAFF
TRBD2	-	TRBV11-2	TRBJ2-1	TGTGCCAGCAGCTTAGTCAGTGGCGGGAGGTATGAGCAGTTCTTC	CASSLVSGGRYEQFF
-	-	TRBV9	TRBJ1-5	TGTGCCAGCAGTAAGTACGGGGGGAATCAGCCCCAGCATTTT	CASSKYGGNQPQHF
TRBD2	-	TRBV7-9	TRBJ2-1	TGTGCCAGCAGCCCCGGGGAGGGTAGCTCCTACAATGAGCAGTTCTTC	CASSPGEGSSYNEQFF
-	many	TRBV12-3/TRBV12-4	TRBJ1-3	TGTGCCAGCAGAGGGGACGTAAACACCATATATTTT	CASRGDVNTIYF
TRBD2	-	TRBV9	TRBJ2-5	TGTGCCAGCAGCGTAGGGCTAGCGGGCTTACAAGAGACCCAGTACTTC	CASSVGLAGLQETQYF
-	-	TRBV30	TRBJ1-5	TGTGCCTGGAGTGCACCCACGCATAGCAATCAGCCCCAGCATTTT	CAWSAPTHSNQPQHF
-	-	TRBV19	TRBJ1-2	TGTGCCAGTCTAGTCGGGACTGGGGGAAACTATGGCTACACCTTC	CASLVGTGGNYGYTF
TRBD2	-	TRBV20-1	TRBJ2-2	TGCAGTGCTAGACCTCTAGCGGCTAACACCGGGGAGCTGTTTTTT	CSARPLAANTGELFF
-	many	TRBV11-2	TRBJ2-7	TGTGCCAGCAGCTTTATGGGCCCGCGGGACGAGCAGTACTTC	CASSFMGPRDEQYF
-	-	TRBV7-9	TRBJ2-7	TGTGCCAGCAGCCTCGACTCCACTTGGGGTTCGGTGCAGTACTTC	CASSLDSTWGSVQYF
TRBD1	-	TRBV7-2	TRBJ2-3	TGTGCTTCCGGGACAGGGGGCGCAAATACGCAGTATTTT	CASGTGGANTQYF
-	many	TRBV2	TRBJ2-3	TGTGCCAGCAGTGTGGGTCTAAACACAGATACGCAGTATTTT	CASSVGLNTDTQYF
TRBD2	-	TRBV20-1	TRBJ2-1	TGCAGTGCTAGGGGCCTAGCGGGACGGTCCTACAATGAGCAGTTCTTC	CSARGLAGRSYNEQFF
TRBD1	-	TRBV28	TRBJ1-2	TGTGCCAGCAGCTTACCGAGGACAGGGCCCGCCCGATCTAACTATGGCTACACCTTC	CASSLPRTGPARSNYGYTF